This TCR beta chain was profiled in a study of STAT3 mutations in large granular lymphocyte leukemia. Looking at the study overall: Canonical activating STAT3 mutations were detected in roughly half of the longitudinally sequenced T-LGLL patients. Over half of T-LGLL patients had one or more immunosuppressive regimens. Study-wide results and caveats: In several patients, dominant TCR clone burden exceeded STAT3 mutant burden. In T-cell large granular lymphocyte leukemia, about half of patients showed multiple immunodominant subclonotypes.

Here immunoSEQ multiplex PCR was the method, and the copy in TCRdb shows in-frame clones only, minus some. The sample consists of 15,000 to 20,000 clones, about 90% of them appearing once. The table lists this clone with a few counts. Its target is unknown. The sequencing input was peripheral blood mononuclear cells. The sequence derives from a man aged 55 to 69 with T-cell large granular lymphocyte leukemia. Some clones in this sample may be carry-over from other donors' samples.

CDR3 region: CASSLTGTSGRRQRTGELFF. Written as DNA, the CDR3 is TGTGCCAGCTCACTCACCGGGACTAGCGGGAGGCGCCAGAGGACCGGGGAGCTGTTTTTT. This chain links TRBV18 with TRBJ2-2; 15 bases fit TRBD2. CDR1 and CDR2 (germline): KGHSH, LQKENI. The CDR3 is made up of 20 amino acids. V lost 4 bases and J lost 5; bases outside the gene matches: 14.